This record concerns one T cell receptor (beta chain) sequence. Libraries were prepared by immunoSEQ multiplex PCR; TCRdb keeps only in-frame clonotypes and omits some of them. The sample shows some 87,000 clones, roughly 89% of them seen only once. This specimen belongs to a study of blood T cell repertoires in COVID-19. The CDR3 is made up of 14 amino acids. After removal of 5 bases from V and 5 bases from J, the junction contained 7 bases not matched to a gene. Germline lookup yields CDR1 MNHNY and CDR2 SVGAGI (reference sequence). This chain links TRBV6-6 with TRBJ2-7; 9 bases agree with TRBD1. The sample taken for sequencing was peripheral blood. The TCR was taken from a woman in her 70s with acute or convalescent COVID-19. CDR3 DNA: TGTGCCAGCAGTGGGGACAGGGTGTCCAACGAGCAGTACTTC. Amino acids: CASSGDRVSNEQYF.